This T cell receptor (beta chain) was documented in a study of T cells in Graves' hyperthyroidism and ophthalmopathy. Regarding the study as a whole: Researchers report that a 13 V-J model separated ophthalmopathy from stable hyperthyroidism.

This clonotype was counted many times. Its antigen remains unknown. RNA transcripts were the template for amplifying TCR beta CDR3 regions. During a first-round RT-PCR of the TCR CDR3, the HTBI primer set was used. TCRdb fed the multiplex PCR reads into MiXCR, producing one record per CDR3 protein. This table holds roughly 100,000 distinct CDR3 sequences, roughly 37% found once. Exclusion followed for patients with uncontrolled infection, other autoimmune disease, pregnancy or lactation. Diagnoses rested on clinical symptoms, serum thyroxine and TRAb, thyroid ultrasound and orbital computed tomography. Germline V gives CDR1 DFQATT, CDR2 SNEGSKA (reference sequence). The CDR3 sequence is 14 residues long. Between the trimmed V and J ends, which lost 2 bases and 2 bases, there was a span of 10 bases.

The rearrangement links TRBV20-1 to TRBJ1-5, with D possibly being TRBD1 (6 bases). Material: peripheral blood or thyroid tissue (not recorded which). The clonotype was recovered from a woman aged 25 to 45 with Graves' hyperthyroidism. This CDR3 is CSARPSGGNQPQHF. CDR3 bases: TGCAGTGCTAGACCTTCAGGGGGCAATCAGCCCCAGCATTTT.